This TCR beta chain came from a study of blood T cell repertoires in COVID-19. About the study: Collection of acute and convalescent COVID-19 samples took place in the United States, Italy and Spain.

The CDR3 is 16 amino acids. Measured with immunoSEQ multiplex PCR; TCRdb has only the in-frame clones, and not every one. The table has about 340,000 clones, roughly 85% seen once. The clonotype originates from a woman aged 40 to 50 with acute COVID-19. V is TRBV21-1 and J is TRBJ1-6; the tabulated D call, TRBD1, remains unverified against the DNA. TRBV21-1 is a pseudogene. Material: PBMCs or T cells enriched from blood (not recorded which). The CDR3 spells CASSNRRQGPETPLHF. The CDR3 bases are TGTGCCAGCAGCAATAGGAGACAGGGGCCAGAAACACCCCTCCACTTT.